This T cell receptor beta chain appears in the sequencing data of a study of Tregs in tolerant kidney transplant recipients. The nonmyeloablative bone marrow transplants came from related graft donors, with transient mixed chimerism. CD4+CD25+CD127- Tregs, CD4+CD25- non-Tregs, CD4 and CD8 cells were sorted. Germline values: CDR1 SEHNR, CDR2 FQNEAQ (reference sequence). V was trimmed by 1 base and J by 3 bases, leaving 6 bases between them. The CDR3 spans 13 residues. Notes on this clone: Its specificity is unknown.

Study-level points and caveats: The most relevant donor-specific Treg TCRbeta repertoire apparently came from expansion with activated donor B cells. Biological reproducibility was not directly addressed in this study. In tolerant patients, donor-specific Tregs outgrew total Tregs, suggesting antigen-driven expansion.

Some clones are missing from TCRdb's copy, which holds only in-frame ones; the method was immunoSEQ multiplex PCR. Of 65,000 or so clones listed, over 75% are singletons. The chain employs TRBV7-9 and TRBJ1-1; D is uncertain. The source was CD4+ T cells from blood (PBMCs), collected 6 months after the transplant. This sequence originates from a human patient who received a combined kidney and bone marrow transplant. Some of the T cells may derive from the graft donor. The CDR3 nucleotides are TGTGCCAGCAGCTTAGAACAGTACACTGAAGCTTTCTTT. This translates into CASSLEQYTEAFF.